The rows below give T cell receptor beta chains drawn from one sample of a study of cytomegalovirus exposure and HLA in healthy donors. Using immunoSEQ multiplex PCR, the repertoire was profiled, and TCRdb retains in-frame clones only, with some absent. The sample records 130,000 to 150,000 clones, roughly 78% being singletons. The material sequenced was PBMCs. Source of these receptors: a middle-aged man in good health and CMV-seropositive. Both conserved end residues are part of each CDR3. The order of the fields is J gene, clone size, D gene, V gene, CDR3 protein, CDR3 DNA. D genes are given only for firm matches. Expanded clones get a size class; other rows say once, few or many, or leave the size out.

J gene: TRBJ2-3
clone size: .
D gene: .
V gene: TRBV6-1
CDR3 protein: CASNSPAASGNF
CDR3 DNA: TGTGCCAGCAATTCGCCCGCCGCGTCCGGGAACTTT

J gene: TRBJ2-5
clone size: .
D gene: .
V gene: TRBV7-9
CDR3 protein: CSSSLSLSGIHETQYF
CDR3 DNA: TGTTCCAGCAGCTTGTCTCTTTCGGGAATCCACGAGACCCAGTACTTC

J gene: TRBJ1-2
clone size: few
D gene: .
V gene: TRBV10-3
CDR3 protein: CAIRAGENYGYTF
CDR3 DNA: TGTGCCATCAGAGCAGGGGAGAACTATGGCTACACCTTC

J gene: TRBJ2-7
clone size: .
D gene: TRBD2
V gene: TRBV9
CDR3 protein: CASSGSGSAYEQYF
CDR3 DNA: TGTGCCAGCAGCGGTAGCGGGAGTGCCTACGAGCAGTACTTC

J gene: TRBJ2-1
clone size: .
D gene: TRBD2
V gene: TRBV18
CDR3 protein: CASSPPLLAGGGQFF
CDR3 DNA: TGTGCCAGCTCACCACCCTTGCTAGCGGGAGGAGGGCAGTTCTTC

J gene: TRBJ1-2
clone size: once
D gene: TRBD1
V gene: TRBV6-1
CDR3 protein: CASQLSGQTNYGYTF
CDR3 DNA: TGTGCCAGCCAGCTTTCGGGACAGACTAACTATGGCTACACCTTC

J gene: TRBJ1-4
clone size: .
D gene: .
V gene: TRBV2
CDR3 protein: CASSRQTSTNEKLFF
CDR3 DNA: TGTGCCAGCAGTCGACAGACTTCAACTAATGAAAAACTGTTTTTT

J gene: TRBJ1-1
clone size: .
D gene: .
V gene: TRBV6-9
CDR3 protein: CASSYPGLMNTEAFF
CDR3 DNA: TGTGCCAGCAGTTATCCAGGGTTAATGAACACTGAAGCTTTCTTT

J gene: TRBJ2-5
clone size: .
D gene: TRBD2
V gene: TRBV25-1
CDR3 protein: CASKLAGGGTQYF
CDR3 DNA: TGTGCCAGCAAACTAGCGGGAGGAGGGACCCAGTACTTC

J gene: TRBJ1-2
clone size: .
D gene: TRBD1
V gene: TRBV27
CDR3 protein: CASSSALGRQGISDGYTF
CDR3 DNA: TGTGCCAGCAGTTCCGCGCTGGGGCGACAGGGAATTTCAGATGGCTACACCTTC

J gene: TRBJ1-2
clone size: .
D gene: .
V gene: TRBV30
CDR3 protein: CAWSQGLGGGYTF
CDR3 DNA: TGTGCCTGGAGCCAGGGGTTAGGCGGTGGCTACACCTTC

J gene: TRBJ1-4
clone size: .
D gene: .
V gene: TRBV28
CDR3 protein: CASNTAGNEKLFF
CDR3 DNA: TGTGCCAGCAATACCGCGGGAAATGAAAAACTGTTTTTT

J gene: TRBJ2-5
clone size: .
D gene: .
V gene: TRBV2
CDR3 protein: CASSEAPMEGTQYF
CDR3 DNA: TGTGCCAGCAGTGAAGCCCCCATGGAGGGGACCCAGTACTTC

J gene: TRBJ2-7
clone size: .
D gene: TRBD2
V gene: TRBV28
CDR3 protein: CASRTSGTGYEQYF
CDR3 DNA: TGTGCCAGCCGGACTAGCGGGACTGGCTACGAGCAGTACTTC

J gene: TRBJ1-2
clone size: .
D gene: .
V gene: TRBV19
CDR3 protein: CASSIGGDGYTF
CDR3 DNA: TGTGCCAGTAGTATCGGGGGGGATGGCTACACCTTC

J gene: TRBJ1-1
clone size: .
D gene: TRBD1
V gene: TRBV9
CDR3 protein: CASSGTGGKTEAFF
CDR3 DNA: TGTGCCAGCAGCGGGACAGGGGGTAAGACTGAAGCTTTCTTT

J gene: TRBJ2-7
clone size: .
D gene: TRBD1
V gene: TRBV6-1
CDR3 protein: CASTKEGTGSYEQYF
CDR3 DNA: TGTGCCAGCACGAAGGAGGGGACAGGCTCCTACGAGCAGTACTTC

J gene: TRBJ2-5
clone size: .
D gene: TRBD1
V gene: TRBV18
CDR3 protein: CASSPWVSGQGPETQYF
CDR3 DNA: TGTGCCAGCTCACCATGGGTTAGCGGACAGGGGCCAGAGACCCAGTACTTC

J gene: TRBJ1-1
clone size: few
D gene: .
V gene: TRBV7-2
CDR3 protein: CASRWQGGNTEAFF
CDR3 DNA: TGTGCCAGCAGATGGCAGGGCGGGAACACTGAAGCTTTCTTT

J gene: TRBJ2-5
clone size: .
D gene: TRBD2
V gene: TRBV9
CDR3 protein: CASSERAGGETQYF
CDR3 DNA: TGTGCCAGCAGCGAGAGAGCGGGAGGAGAGACCCAGTACTTC

J gene: TRBJ2-7
clone size: .
D gene: TRBD2
V gene: TRBV27
CDR3 protein: CASSSAGGNSGLGSYEQYF
CDR3 DNA: TGTGCCAGCTCCTCAGCGGGGGGGAATTCTGGATTGGGCTCCTACGAGCAGTACTTC

J gene: TRBJ1-5
clone size: .
D gene: TRBD1
V gene: TRBV7-6
CDR3 protein: CASSLFPRDSVSNQPQHF
CDR3 DNA: TGTGCCAGCAGCTTATTCCCGCGGGACAGCGTTAGCAATCAGCCCCAGCATTTT

J gene: TRBJ2-2
clone size: .
D gene: .
V gene: TRBV7-3
CDR3 protein: CASSSDTGELFF
CDR3 DNA: TGTGCCAGCAGCTCCGACACCGGGGAGCTGTTTTTT

J gene: TRBJ1-1
clone size: few
D gene: .
V gene: TRBV18
CDR3 protein: CASSPYPPGVNTEAFF
CDR3 DNA: TGTGCCAGCTCACCATATCCCCCAGGGGTAAACACTGAAGCTTTCTTT

J gene: TRBJ2-7
clone size: .
D gene: TRBD1
V gene: TRBV4-1
CDR3 protein: CASSQDGGQKKYEQYF
CDR3 DNA: TGCGCCAGCAGCCAAGATGGGGGACAGAAAAAGTACGAGCAGTACTTC

J gene: TRBJ2-2
clone size: .
D gene: TRBD2
V gene: TRBV19
CDR3 protein: CASRVGGRRTGELFF
CDR3 DNA: TGTGCCAGTCGGGTGGGCGGGAGGCGAACCGGGGAGCTGTTTTTT

J gene: TRBJ2-5
clone size: .
D gene: TRBD2
V gene: TRBV5-1
CDR3 protein: CASSVSGTRGVETQYF
CDR3 DNA: TGCGCCAGCAGCGTATCCGGGACTAGAGGGGTAGAGACCCAGTACTTC

J gene: TRBJ1-1
clone size: .
D gene: TRBD1
V gene: TRBV19
CDR3 protein: CASRDRADYTEAFF
CDR3 DNA: TGTGCCAGTCGGGACAGGGCTGACTACACTGAAGCTTTCTTT

J gene: TRBJ2-3
clone size: .
D gene: .
V gene: TRBV19
CDR3 protein: CASSILGPGTDTQYF
CDR3 DNA: TGTGCCAGTAGTATACTGGGGCCCGGCACAGATACGCAGTATTTT

J gene: TRBJ2-7
clone size: .
D gene: TRBD2
V gene: TRBV7-9
CDR3 protein: CASSSSGRNYEQYF
CDR3 DNA: TGTGCCAGCAGCTCTAGCGGGAGGAACTACGAGCAGTACTTC

J gene: TRBJ1-1
clone size: .
D gene: .
V gene: TRBV13
CDR3 protein: CASSSWSRGMNTEAFF
CDR3 DNA: TGTGCCAGCAGCTCATGGAGCCGAGGTATGAACACTGAAGCTTTCTTT

J gene: TRBJ1-2
clone size: .
D gene: .
V gene: TRBV11-1
CDR3 protein: CASSLAVLTDGYTF
CDR3 DNA: TGTGCCAGCAGCTTAGCAGTCCTTACTGATGGCTACACCTTC

J gene: TRBJ2-2
clone size: .
D gene: .
V gene: TRBV6-1
CDR3 protein: CASSTRLNTGELFF
CDR3 DNA: TGTGCCAGCAGTACCAGGCTTAACACCGGGGAGCTGTTTTTT

J gene: TRBJ2-7
clone size: .
D gene: .
V gene: TRBV28
CDR3 protein: CASSNGGTYEQYF
CDR3 DNA: TGTGCCAGCAGCAATGGAGGGACCTACGAGCAGTACTTC

J gene: TRBJ2-3
clone size: .
D gene: TRBD2
V gene: TRBV5-8
CDR3 protein: CASSLDASGASTDTQYF
CDR3 DNA: TGTGCCAGCAGCTTGGATGCTAGCGGGGCTAGCACAGATACGCAGTATTTT

J gene: TRBJ1-5
clone size: .
D gene: TRBD1
V gene: TRBV19
CDR3 protein: CASSPRDRGGQPQHF
CDR3 DNA: TGTGCCAGTAGTCCCCGGGACAGGGGAGGGCAGCCCCAGCATTTT

J gene: TRBJ1-4
clone size: .
D gene: .
V gene: TRBV28
CDR3 protein: CASTLLGGEKLFF
CDR3 DNA: TGTGCCAGCACCCTTTTGGGGGGGGAAAAACTGTTTTTT

J gene: TRBJ1-2
clone size: once
D gene: TRBD1
V gene: TRBV6-1
CDR3 protein: CASSVSRTGDRYGYTF
CDR3 DNA: TGTGCCAGCAGTGTATCCCGCACAGGGGACCGCTATGGCTACACCTTC

J gene: TRBJ2-1
clone size: .
D gene: TRBD2
V gene: TRBV18
CDR3 protein: CASSPPGLAGGQSSYNEQFF
CDR3 DNA: TGTGCCAGCTCACCACCCGGACTAGCGGGAGGTCAAAGCTCCTACAATGAGCAGTTCTTC

J gene: TRBJ2-2
clone size: .
D gene: TRBD1
V gene: TRBV5-6
CDR3 protein: CASSLITGGMYLELFF
CDR3 DNA: TGTGCCAGCAGCTTGATAACAGGGGGGATGTACCTGGAGCTGTTTTTT

J gene: TRBJ1-1
clone size: once
D gene: TRBD1
V gene: TRBV6-6
CDR3 protein: CAVGTGMNTEAFF
CDR3 DNA: TGTGCCGTGGGGACAGGAATGAACACTGAAGCTTTCTTT

J gene: TRBJ1-6
clone size: .
D gene: .
V gene: TRBV7-2
CDR3 protein: CASSLGSSYNSPLHF
CDR3 DNA: TGTGCCAGCAGCTTAGGGAGCTCCTATAATTCACCCCTCCACTTT

J gene: TRBJ1-3
clone size: .
D gene: .
V gene: TRBV7-9
CDR3 protein: CSSSAQGTGNTIYF
CDR3 DNA: TGTTCCAGCAGCGCACAGGGAACTGGAAACACCATATATTTT

J gene: TRBJ1-1
clone size: .
D gene: .
V gene: TRBV5-1
CDR3 protein: CASSGGGAVNTEAFF
CDR3 DNA: TGCGCCAGCAGCGGGGGAGGGGCAGTGAACACTGAAGCTTTCTTT

J gene: TRBJ2-7
clone size: .
D gene: TRBD2
V gene: TRBV28
CDR3 protein: CASRLAGGPYEQYF
CDR3 DNA: TGTGCCAGCAGATTAGCGGGAGGGCCGTACGAGCAGTACTTC

J gene: TRBJ1-5
clone size: .
D gene: .
V gene: TRBV6-4
CDR3 protein: CASSRQFNQPQHF
CDR3 DNA: TGTGCCAGCAGTCGACAGTTCAATCAGCCCCAGCATTTT

J gene: TRBJ2-7
clone size: .
D gene: .
V gene: TRBV21-1
CDR3 protein: CASSKRTVYYEQYF
CDR3 DNA: TGTGCCAGCAGCAAGAGGACAGTCTACTACGAGCAGTACTTC

J gene: TRBJ2-3
clone size: .
D gene: TRBD2
V gene: TRBV5-4
CDR3 protein: CASSFSGGTSGSTDTQYF
CDR3 DNA: TGTGCCAGCAGCTTTTCAGGGGGGACTAGCGGAAGCACAGATACGCAGTATTTT

J gene: TRBJ2-7
clone size: once
D gene: .
V gene: TRBV4-1
CDR3 protein: CASSQEGISESGEQYF
CDR3 DNA: TGCGCCAGCAGCCAAGAGGGGATTTCCGAATCGGGGGAGCAGTACTTC

J gene: TRBJ1-4
clone size: .
D gene: TRBD1
V gene: TRBV4-1
CDR3 protein: CASSQQSGRTGGNEKLFF
CDR3 DNA: TGCGCCAGCAGCCAACAATCGGGACGGACAGGGGGGAATGAAAAACTGTTTTTT

J gene: TRBJ2-5
clone size: .
D gene: .
V gene: TRBV28
CDR3 protein: CASSFRNSQETQYF
CDR3 DNA: TGTGCCAGCAGTTTTCGAAACTCACAAGAGACCCAGTACTTC